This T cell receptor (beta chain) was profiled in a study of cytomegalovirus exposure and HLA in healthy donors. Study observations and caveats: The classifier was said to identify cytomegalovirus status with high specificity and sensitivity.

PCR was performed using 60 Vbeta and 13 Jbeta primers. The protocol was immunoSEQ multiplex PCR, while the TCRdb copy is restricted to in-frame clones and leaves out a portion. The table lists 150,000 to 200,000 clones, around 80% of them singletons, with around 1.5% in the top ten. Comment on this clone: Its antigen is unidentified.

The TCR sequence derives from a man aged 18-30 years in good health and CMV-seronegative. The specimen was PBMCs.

CDR3 region: CASSSTDRGNEKLFF. The CDR3 DNA follows: TGTGCCAGCAGCTCCACGGACAGGGGGAATGAAAAACTGTTTTTT. The chain combines TRBV11-1 with TRBJ1-4, with 10 bases aligning to TRBD1. Germline V gene lookup returns CDR1 SGHAT and CDR2 FQDESV (reference sequence). The ends lost 4 bases at V and 5 bases at J; junction bases unmatched: 4. The CDR3 is 15 amino acids.